Detailed here is one TCR beta chain. Its antigen is still unknown. cDNA came from roughly 0.5 to 1 ug RNA primed by random hexamers. Amplification of TCR beta CDR3 spanned 54 Vbeta and 13 Jbeta via immunoSEQ multiplex PCR. TCRdb re-called the immunoSEQ multiplex PCR reads with MiXCR, one entry per CDR3 protein. In the table there are about 140,000 distinct CDR3 sequences, about 95% of which are singletons. The data stem from a study of CD8 T cells in Susac syndrome. Study details: When blood was collected, patients with Susac syndrome were therapy-naive, were taking corticosteroids, or were receiving intravenous immunoglobulin alone. Study conclusions and caveats: In Susac patients, clonal expansion was not detected in CD4+ cells.

Recently defined diagnostic criteria for definite or probable disease were fulfilled by Susac syndrome patients. V was pared by 5 bases and J by 0 bases, with 11 bases between. Germline CDR1 reads DFQATT; CDR2 reads SNEGSKA (reference sequence). The CDR3 runs to 13 residues. V usage is TRBV20-1 and J usage is TRBJ2-7, with a tentative D call TRBD1 (5 bases). The sequenced sample was CD4+ T cells from PBMCs. The TCR comes from a human donor with Susac syndrome. The CDR3 here is CSAEVGRSYEQYF. The CDR3 DNA reads as TGCAGTGCTGAGGTGGGGCGCTCCTACGAGCAGTACTTC.